This T cell receptor (beta chain) was observed in a study of cytomegalovirus exposure and HLA in healthy donors. 60 Vbeta and 13 Jbeta primers were used in PCR. Clones were read by immunoSEQ multiplex PCR, and TCRdb kept only the in-frame ones, dropping some. Here the sample spans 90,000 to 150,000 clones, about 81% being singletons. This clone occurred a few times. Its antigen remains unknown. Losses at the gene ends were 2 bases for V and 2 bases for J; bases not matched to a gene: 2. The CDR3 sequence is 16 residues long. The germline gives CDR1 SGHVS, CDR2 FQNEAQ. Overall study findings and caveats: V- and J-gene trimming of TCR beta was linked (in a later analysis) to a missense DCLRE1C variant. The authors later found most CMV-associated TCR beta chains appeared HLA-restricted. CMV serostatus was the sole immune exposure information available.

This TCR was sampled from a man in his forties in good health and CMV-seronegative. Specimen: PBMCs. This chain connects TRBV7-8 to TRBJ2-6, with 8 bases aligning to TRBD1. CDR3 residues: CASSLQGAAGANVLTF. In DNA, the CDR3 is TGTGCCAGCAGCTTACAGGGGGCGGCTGGGGCCAACGTCCTGACTTTC.